This section outlines one TCR beta chain sequence together with its context. The data derive from a study of blood T cell repertoires in COVID-19. V dropped 2 bases and J dropped 12; count of bases not matched to a gene: 9. CDR3 length equals 14 residues. Germline values: CDR1 MNHEY, CDR2 SVGAGI. In the original analysis: Cell counts per sample came from amplifying reference gene primers. Using immunoSEQ multiplex PCR, the repertoire was profiled, and TCRdb retains in-frame clones only, with some absent. Clone size and V and J calls were adopted from that table, with D and trimming inferred from the DNA. The table has about 98,000 clones, about 72% seen once.

Sequencing was performed on peripheral blood. The receptor was isolated from a man in his 60s with active or convalescent COVID-19. The V and J genes are TRBV6-5 and TRBJ2-7; 11 positions match TRBD2. The CDR3 sequence: CASSYDSGRDRRYF. DNA for the CDR3: TGTGCCAGCAGTTACGATAGCGGGAGGGACAGACGGTACTTC.